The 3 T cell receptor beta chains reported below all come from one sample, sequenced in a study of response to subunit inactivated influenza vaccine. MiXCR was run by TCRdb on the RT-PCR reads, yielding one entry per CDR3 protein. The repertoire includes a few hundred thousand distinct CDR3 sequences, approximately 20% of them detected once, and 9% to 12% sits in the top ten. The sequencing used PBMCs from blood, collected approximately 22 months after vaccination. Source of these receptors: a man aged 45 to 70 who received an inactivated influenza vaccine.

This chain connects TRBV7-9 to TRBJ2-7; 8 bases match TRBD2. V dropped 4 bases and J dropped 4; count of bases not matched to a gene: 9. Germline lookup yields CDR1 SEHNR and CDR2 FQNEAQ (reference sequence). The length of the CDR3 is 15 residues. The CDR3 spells CASSSAGGMVYEQYF. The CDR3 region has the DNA TGTGCCAGCAGCTCCGCGGGGGGAATGGTTTACGAGCAGTACTTC.

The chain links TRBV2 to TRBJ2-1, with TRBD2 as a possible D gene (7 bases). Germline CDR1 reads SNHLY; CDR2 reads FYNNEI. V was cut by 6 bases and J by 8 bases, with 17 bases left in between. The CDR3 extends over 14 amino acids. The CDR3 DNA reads TGTGCCAGCAGGTCCCTCGGGGGGCTGGATGAGCAGTTCTTC. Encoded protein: CASRSLGGLDEQFF. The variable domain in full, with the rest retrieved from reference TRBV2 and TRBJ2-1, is EPEVTQTPSHQVTQMGQEVILRCVPISNHLYFYWYRQILGQKVEFLVSFYNNEISEKSEIFDDQFSVERPDGSNFTLKIRSTKLEDSAMYFCASRSLGGLDEQFFGPGTRLTVL.

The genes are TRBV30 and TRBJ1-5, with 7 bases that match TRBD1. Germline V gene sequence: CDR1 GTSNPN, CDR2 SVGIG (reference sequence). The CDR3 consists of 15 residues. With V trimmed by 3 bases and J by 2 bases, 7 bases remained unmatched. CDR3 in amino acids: CAWSGHDRGNQPQHF. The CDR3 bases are TGTGCCTGGAGCGGCCACGACAGGGGCAATCAGCCCCAGCATTTT.